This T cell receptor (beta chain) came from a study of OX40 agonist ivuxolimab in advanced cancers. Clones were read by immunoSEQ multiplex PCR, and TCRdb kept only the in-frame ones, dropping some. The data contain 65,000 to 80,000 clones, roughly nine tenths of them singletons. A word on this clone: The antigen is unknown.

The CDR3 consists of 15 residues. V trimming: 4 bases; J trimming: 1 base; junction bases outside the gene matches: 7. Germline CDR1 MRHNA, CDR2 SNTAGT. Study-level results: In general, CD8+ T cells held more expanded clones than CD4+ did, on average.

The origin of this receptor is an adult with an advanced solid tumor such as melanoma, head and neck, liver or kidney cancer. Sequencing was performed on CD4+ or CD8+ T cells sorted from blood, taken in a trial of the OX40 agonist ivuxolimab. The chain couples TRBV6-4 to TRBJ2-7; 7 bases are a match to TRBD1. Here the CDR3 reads CASSGQKTGSYEQYF. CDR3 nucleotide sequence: TGTGCCAGCAGTGGCCAAAAGACAGGGTCCTACGAGCAGTACTTC.